This record looks at one T cell receptor (beta chain) sequence and its context. Its antigen specificity is not known. No per-base quality is available; no much larger clone lies one base away. In light of the paper, this sample's time point label describes: baseline before first vaccination. Samples from vaccinated people were obtained from the UK trials COV001 and COV002, which included a single-blind randomized controlled phase 2/3 trial of AZD1222 (ChAdOx1 nCoV-19) in healthy adults. For TCRbeta chain sequencing, PBMC samples were collected from trial participants at day 0 and at day 28 after the second dose. Here V drops 5 bases and J drops 5 bases, and the junction holds 13 bases not matched to any gene. The CDR3 runs 17 residues from the cysteine to the phenylalanine. The entry retains the CDR3 DNA only, 51 bases that are in frame from base 1. From the germline V gene, CDR1 is SGHVS and CDR2 is FNYEAQ.

The data originate from a study of T cell responses to AZD1222 COVID-19 vaccine (dated by TCRdb to the early 2020s). Notes on the research overall: AZD1222 recipients with second doses at about 4 weeks or about 12 weeks were pooled, because spike-specific TCR depth and breadth did not differ between schedules. A total of 233 trial participants underwent TCR sequencing, of whom more than 200 had received two doses of AZD1222 and about 25 had received two doses of the MenACWY control vaccine. Enrollment into the trials was organized by age into subgroups of 18-55, 56-69 and 70-plus years, and those subgroups contained about 160, 30 and 59 TCR-sequenced participants, respectively. Results the study describes overall, beyond this receptor: After two AZD1222 doses, both the breadth and the depth of spike-specific TCRs were significantly higher than at day 0 and than in MenACWY recipients. In the small 56-69-year group, the increase in depth fell short of significance, most likely because of low power. Conclusions about previously exposed vaccinees are limited, since just six or seven AZD1222 recipients were seropositive for SARS-CoV-2 at baseline. Epitopes outside the regions mutated in the B.1.351 and B.1.1.7 variants were reportedly recognized by nearly half of the unique spike-specific TCRs. Participants were mostly white British and included more females than males, and it was suggested by the authors that clonal diversity may have been underestimated. Because no day 14 peak-response samples were available, the repertoires could be characterized only after the peak T cell response. The whole spike protein was spanned by vaccine-associated CD4 TCRs, and dominant responses were seen in regions 160-218 and 743-854.

The CDR3 regions of human TCRbeta chains were analyzed by immunosequencing. On the authors' methods: TCRs in the repertoires were compared against a reference library of SARS-CoV-2-specific TCRs that had been generated with the MIRA antigen-specificity platform. Breadth meant the fraction of unique TCRs that were SARS-CoV-2-associated, whereas depth meant the fraction of total T cells that were SARS-CoV-2-associated. Each spike-specific TCR was assigned to its reactive spike region and to a CD4 or CD8 class using the MIRA data. Log10-transformed breadth and depth values were compared by one-way ANOVA with Sidak's multiple comparisons tests. As stored in TCRdb, this immuneACCESS dataset retains in-frame rearrangements with V and J assigned. A fraction of the clones does not appear; measured against another copy, unresolved V genes explain less than half of the discrepancy, and the remainder lacks a known reason. V and J calls and clone size are given by that table; D and trimming were obtained from the DNA. Within this sample are about 130,000 clones, with 80% to 90% of them counted one time only. Around 6.1% of the sample comes from the top ten.

The rearranged chain carries TRBV7-6 and TRBJ2-1, with 9 bases in between that match TRBD2. The receptor comes from an adult in good health. Material: peripheral blood, obtained on day 0 of AZD1222 vaccination. The CDR3: CASSRDVSSGTNNEQFF. The nucleotide sequence is TGTGCCAGCAGCCGCGACGTTTCTAGCGGGACGAACAATGAGCAGTTCTTC.